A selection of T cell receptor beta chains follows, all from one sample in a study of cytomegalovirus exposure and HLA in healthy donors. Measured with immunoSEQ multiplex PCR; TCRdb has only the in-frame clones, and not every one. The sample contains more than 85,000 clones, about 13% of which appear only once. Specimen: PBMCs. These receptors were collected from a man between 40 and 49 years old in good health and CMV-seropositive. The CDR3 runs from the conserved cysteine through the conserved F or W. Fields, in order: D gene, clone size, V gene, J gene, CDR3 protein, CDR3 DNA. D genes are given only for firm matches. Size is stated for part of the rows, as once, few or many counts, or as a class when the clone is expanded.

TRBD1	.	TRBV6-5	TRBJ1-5	CASRGQGNQPQHF	TGTGCCAGCAGGGGACAGGGCAATCAGCCCCAGCATTTT
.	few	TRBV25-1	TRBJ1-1	CASSYWNTEAFF	TGTGCCAGCAGCTACTGGAACACTGAAGCTTTCTTT
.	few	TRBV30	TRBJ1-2	CAWSVPLGYTF	TGTGCCTGGAGTGTACCTCTAGGCTACACCTTC
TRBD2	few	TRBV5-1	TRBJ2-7	CASSSGTNSYEQYF	TGCGCCAGCAGCTCGGGGACTAACTCCTACGAGCAGTACTTC
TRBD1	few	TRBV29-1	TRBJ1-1	CSVEGQGLTEAFF	TGCAGCGTTGAAGGACAGGGGCTAACTGAAGCTTTCTTT
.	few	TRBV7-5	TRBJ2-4	CARSPRPGQPQDIQYF	TGTGCCAGAAGCCCCCGGCCAGGACAGCCTCAGGACATTCAGTACTTC
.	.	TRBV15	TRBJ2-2	CAWCAGPRTGELFF	TGTGCCTGGTGCGCGGGACCGAGGACCGGGGAGCTGTTTTTT
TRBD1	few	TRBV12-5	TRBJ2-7	CASGLGQGVGEQYF	TGTGCTAGTGGTTTGGGGCAGGGGGTAGGCGAGCAGTACTTC
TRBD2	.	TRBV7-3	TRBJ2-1	CASSRLASYNEQFF	TGTGCCAGCAGTCGACTAGCATCCTACAATGAGCAGTTCTTC
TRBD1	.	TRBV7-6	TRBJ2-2	CASSSSWTGNTGELFF	TGTGCCAGCAGCTCATCCTGGACAGGGAACACCGGGGAGCTGTTTTTT
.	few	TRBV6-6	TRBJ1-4	CASSYRDKYEKLFF	TGTGCCAGCAGTTACCGGGACAAGTATGAAAAACTGTTTTTT
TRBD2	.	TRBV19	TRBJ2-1	CASSILSGTPMDNEQFF	TGTGCCAGTAGTATCCTTAGCGGGACTCCTATGGACAATGAGCAGTTCTTC
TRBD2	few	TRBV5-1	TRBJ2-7	CASSQGLAGETPSYEQYF	TGCGCCAGCAGCCAGGGGCTAGCGGGAGAAACCCCCTCCTACGAGCAGTACTTC
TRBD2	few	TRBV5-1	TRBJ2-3	CASSTGLAGGPSTDTQYF	TGCGCCAGCAGCACCGGACTAGCGGGAGGACCGAGCACAGATACGCAGTATTTT
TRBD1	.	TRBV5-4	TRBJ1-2	CASSLPQGAQGYTF	TGTGCCAGCAGCTTACCCCAGGGGGCTCAGGGCTACACCTTC
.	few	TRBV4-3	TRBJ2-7	CASSQGGGGLDEQYF	TGCGCCAGCAGCCAAGGGGGGGGCGGGCTTGACGAGCAGTACTTC
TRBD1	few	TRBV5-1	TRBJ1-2	CASSLRDRGEATF	TGCGCCAGCAGCCTCCGGGACAGGGGAGAAGCCACCTTC
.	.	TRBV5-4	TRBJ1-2	CASSLARSQAVAHYTF	TGTGCCAGCAGCTTGGCTAGATCCCAAGCGGTCGCACACTACACCTTC
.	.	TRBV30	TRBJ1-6	CAWSIQGLSSYNSPLHF	TGTGCCTGGAGTATCCAGGGGCTGAGCTCCTATAATTCACCCCTCCACTTT
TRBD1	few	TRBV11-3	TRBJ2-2	CASSQKGADTGELFF	TGTGCCAGCAGCCAGAAGGGGGCGGACACCGGGGAGCTGTTTTTT
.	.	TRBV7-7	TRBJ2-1	CASSPDGGSYNEQFF	TGTGCTAGCAGCCCGGACGGGGGCTCCTACAATGAGCAGTTCTTC
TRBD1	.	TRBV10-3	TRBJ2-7	CAIGRQGASGEQYF	TGTGCCATCGGGCGACAGGGCGCTTCGGGTGAGCAGTACTTC
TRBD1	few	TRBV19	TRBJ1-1	CASSINRGNTEAFF	TGTGCCAGTAGTATAAACAGGGGGAACACTGAAGCTTTCTTT
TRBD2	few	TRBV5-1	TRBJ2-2	CASSHRLAGGNTGELFF	TGCGCCAGCAGCCATCGACTAGCGGGAGGGAACACCGGGGAGCTGTTTTTT
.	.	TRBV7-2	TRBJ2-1	CASSLLPNLVRDYYNEQFF	TGTGCCAGCAGCTTACTCCCGAATCTAGTTCGAGATTATTACAATGAGCAGTTCTTC
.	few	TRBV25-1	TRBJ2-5	CASSAGGPQGPQETQYF	TGTGCCAGCAGTGCAGGGGGGCCACAGGGTCCTCAAGAGACCCAGTACTTC
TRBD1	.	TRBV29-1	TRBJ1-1	CSVLHGGGEWGTEAFF	TGCAGCGTCCTACATGGAGGGGGCGAATGGGGCACTGAAGCTTTCTTT
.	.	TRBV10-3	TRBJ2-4	CAIRNSGNIQYF	TGTGCCATCAGGAACTCGGGAAACATTCAGTACTTC
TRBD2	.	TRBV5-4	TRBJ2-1	CASSLELAGYNEQFF	TGTGCCAGCAGCTTGGAACTAGCGGGGTACAATGAGCAGTTCTTC
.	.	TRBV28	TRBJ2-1	CASSSREQFF	TGTGCCAGCAGTTCCAGGGAGCAGTTCTTC
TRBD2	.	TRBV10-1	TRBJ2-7	CASGRDYLGEQYF	TGCGCCAGCGGCCGGGACTACCTTGGAGAGCAGTACTTC
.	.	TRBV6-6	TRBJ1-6	CASNFGRSRRTLHF	TGTGCCAGCAACTTCGGACGGTCCCGGAGGACCCTCCACTTT
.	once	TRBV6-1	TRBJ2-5	CASSQNSGGETQYF	TGTGCCAGCAGTCAAAACTCCGGGGGAGAGACCCAGTACTTC
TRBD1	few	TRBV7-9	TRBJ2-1	CASSSGTGDPRGNEQFF	TGTGCCAGCAGCTCCGGGACAGGGGACCCTAGAGGCAATGAGCAGTTCTTC
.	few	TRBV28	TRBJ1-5	CASNLLRGGVNQPQHF	TGTGCCAGCAACCTATTAAGGGGGGGGGTCAATCAGCCCCAGCATTTT
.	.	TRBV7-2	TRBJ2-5	CASSPAGSQETQYF	TGTGCCAGCAGCCCGGCGGGGTCCCAAGAGACCCAGTACTTC
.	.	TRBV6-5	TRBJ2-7	CASSYEYRTGEQYF	TGTGCCAGCAGTTACGAATACAGGACGGGCGAGCAGTACTTC
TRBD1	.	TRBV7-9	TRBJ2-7	CASSSPGQGGYEQYF	TGTGCCAGCAGCTCACCGGGACAGGGAGGATACGAGCAGTACTTC
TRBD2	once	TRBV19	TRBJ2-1	CASSIGGTSGPILTGGEQFF	TGTGCCAGTAGTATAGGCGGGACTAGCGGACCGATCCTCACCGGGGGGGAGCAGTTCTTC
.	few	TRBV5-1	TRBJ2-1	CASAFRPENEQFF	TGCGCCAGCGCTTTTCGACCGGAGAATGAGCAGTTCTTC
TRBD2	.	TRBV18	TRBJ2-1	CASSPPSGSRSYNEQFF	TGTGCCAGCTCACCACCCAGCGGGAGTCGCTCCTACAATGAGCAGTTCTTC
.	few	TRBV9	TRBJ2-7	CASSAQTGSYEQYF	TGTGCCAGCAGCGCCCAGACAGGCTCCTACGAGCAGTACTTC
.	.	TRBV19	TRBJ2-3	CASSKTRDRTDTQYF	TGTGCCAGTAGTAAGACCAGGGATAGAACAGATACGCAGTATTTT
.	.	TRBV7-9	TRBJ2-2	CASGGRTAISNTGELFF	TGTGCCAGCGGCGGCCGGACTGCTATCTCGAACACCGGGGAGCTGTTTTTT
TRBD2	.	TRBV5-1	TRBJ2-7	CASSLRPRTSGPGRYEQYF	TGCGCCAGCAGCCTCCGGCCGAGGACTAGTGGTCCCGGGCGATACGAGCAGTACTTC
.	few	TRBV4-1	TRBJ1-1	CASSQDYLSTVPEAFF	TGCGCCAGCAGCCAAGATTACCTTAGTACAGTCCCTGAAGCTTTCTTT
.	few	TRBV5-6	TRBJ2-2	CASRRWERATGELFF	TGTGCCAGCAGGCGGTGGGAGCGGGCGACCGGGGAGCTGTTTTTT
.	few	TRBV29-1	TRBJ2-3	CSVSSSTDTQYF	TGCAGCGTTTCTTCTAGCACAGATACGCAGTATTTT
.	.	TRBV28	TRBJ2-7	CASRRAGEAGEQYF	TGTGCCAGCAGGAGGGCAGGGGAAGCCGGCGAGCAGTACTTC
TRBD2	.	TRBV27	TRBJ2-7	CASSSPRTSGSYEQYF	TGTGCCAGCAGTTCCCCCAGGACTAGCGGTTCCTACGAGCAGTACTTC
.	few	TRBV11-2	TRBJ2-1	CASSLDPRGNEQFF	TGTGCCAGCAGCTTAGATCCCCGGGGCAATGAGCAGTTCTTC